This T cell receptor beta chain was identified during a study of metastatic and nonmetastatic thyroid tumors. Whole-study context: Comparative analysis of repertoires was undertaken across blood and tumor or nodule tissue obtained from malignant and benign thyroid patients.

Thyroid surgery took place with no prior treatment in any patient. Study-wide findings and caveats: It was reportedly found that TCR beta diversity was significantly higher in malignant thyroid tumors than in benign nodules, a difference seen in both blood and tumor samples.

This clone was found many times. The antigen remains unidentified. Authors' data handling: What underpinned the distant-metastasis classifier for papillary thyroid cancer was the set of CDR3 differences across clinicopathological groups. TCRdb reassembled clones from the PCR reads with MiXCR. TCRdb's processing, not the study's, gives the V and J calls here. The repertoire has 65,000 or so clones, 4% to 4.5% of them found once; the top ten carry approximately 20%. Sequenced material: blood. The receptor comes from a female donor with papillary thyroid cancer or a benign thyroid nodule (not recorded which). Some clones in this sample may be carry-over from other donors' samples.

The CDR3 bases are TGTGCCAGCAGGGAGGGGTCTAAATCGACCCAGTACTTC. It translates to CASREGSKSTQYF. The chain links TRBV6-1 to TRBJ2-5, with D maybe TRBD2 (6 bases). This CDR3 has 13 residues. V lost 6 bases and J 7 bases, leaving 15 bases between the germline ends. Germline loops: CDR1 MNHNS, CDR2 SASEGT.